Below, one TCR beta chain is given with its context. Sequenced by immunoSEQ multiplex PCR; TCRdb stores in-frame clones only, minus some. Here the sample spans approximately 350,000 clones, roughly four fifths being singletons. The data were obtained in a study of Ad26.COV2.S vaccination and SARS-CoV-2 variants. The overall study: Once or twice, 56 days apart, Ad26.COV2.S was delivered intramuscularly.

Treatment meaning: around 19 received Ad26.COV2.S at low or high dose, single or two shots; 5 received placebo; per-sample allocation not given. Day 63 following the first vaccine or placebo injection was when the samples were taken. The donor was a Boston adult aged 18-55 years. The CDR3 is 16 residues long. V was pared by 6 bases and J by 0 bases, with 6 bases of the junction left unmatched. From germline, CDR1 is MNHNY and CDR2 SVGAGI (reference sequence). This rearrangement joins TRBV6-6 to TRBJ2-1, with 9 positions matching TRBD2. The material sequenced was peripheral blood, taken in a trial of Ad26.COV2.S vaccine versus placebo. The clonotype originates from a person between 18 and 60 years old who received the Ad26.COV2.S COVID-19 vaccine or a placebo. As DNA, the CDR3 is TGTGCCAGCAGCACCGGACTAGCGTCCTCCTACAATGAGCAGTTCTTC. Translating gives CASSTGLASSYNEQFF.